The 4 T cell receptor beta chains below all came from one sample that was sequenced in a study of blood T cell repertoires in COVID-19. Clones were sequenced by immunoSEQ multiplex PCR, and TCRdb holds only the in-frame ones, with some missing. The table records roughly 54,000 clones, approximately 80% of them present only once. Sequenced sample: peripheral blood. These receptor sequences come from a man aged 50-59 years with acute or convalescent COVID-19.

The J gene is TRBJ2-3, the V gene TRBV29-1; D is perhaps TRBD2 (5 bases). Germline assignment: CDR1 SQVTM and CDR2 ANQGSEA. V was trimmed by 7 bases and J by 5 bases, leaving 16 bases between them. The CDR3 has 13 amino acids. The CDR3 loop is CSAAKLEGDTQYF. CDR3 coding DNA: TGCAGCGCCGCGAAACTAGAGGGAGATACGCAGTATTTT.

The chain has TRBV10-2 and TRBJ1-3, with unresolved D. The CDR3 length is 17 residues. Trimming pared 4 bases from V and 0 bases from J, leaving 16 bases between. From germline, CDR1 is WSHSY and CDR2 SAAADI. CDR3 residues: CASSASGNSFSGNTIYF. As DNA, the CDR3 is TGCGCCAGCAGTGCCTCGGGAAACTCATTCTCTGGAAACACCATATATTTT.

V gene TRBV28 combines with J gene TRBJ1-2, with 10 bases aligning to TRBD1. The V gene end was trimmed by 6 bases and the J gene end by 8 bases; junction bases not matched to a gene: 6. From germline, CDR1 is MDHEN and CDR2 SYDVKM. The length of the CDR3 is 13 residues. CDR3 bases: TGTGCCAGCAGCTGGGACAGGGGAAGAGGCTACACCTTC. Its translation: CASSWDRGRGYTF.

This rearrangement joins TRBV10-3 to TRBJ2-1, with TRBD1 matching over 8 bases. V shed 2 bases and J 2 bases; nucleotides not matched to a gene: 17. Looked up from germline, CDR1 is ENHRY and CDR2 is SYGVKD. The CDR3 has 20 amino acids. CDR3 coding DNA: TGTGCCATCAGTGAGGTCCCGGGACAGGTGTCGGGACTCGCCTACAATGAGCAGTTCTTC. Residues: CAISEVPGQVSGLAYNEQFF.